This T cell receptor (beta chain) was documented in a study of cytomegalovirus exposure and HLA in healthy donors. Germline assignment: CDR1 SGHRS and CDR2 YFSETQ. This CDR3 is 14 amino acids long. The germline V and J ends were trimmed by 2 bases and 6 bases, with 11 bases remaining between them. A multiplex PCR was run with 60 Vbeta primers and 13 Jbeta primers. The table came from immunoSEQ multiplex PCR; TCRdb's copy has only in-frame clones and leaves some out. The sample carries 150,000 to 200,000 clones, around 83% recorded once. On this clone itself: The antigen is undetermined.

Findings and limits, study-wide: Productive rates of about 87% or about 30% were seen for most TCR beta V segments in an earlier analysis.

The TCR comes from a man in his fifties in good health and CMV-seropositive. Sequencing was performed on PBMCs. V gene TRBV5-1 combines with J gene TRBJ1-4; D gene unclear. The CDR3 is CASSFSSSDEKLFF. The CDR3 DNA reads TGCGCCAGCAGCTTTAGTTCTTCGGATGAAAAACTGTTTTTT. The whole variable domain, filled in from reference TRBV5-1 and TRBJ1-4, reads KAGVTQTPRYLIKTRGQQVTLSCSPISGHRSVSWYQQTPGQGLQFLFEYFSETQRNKGNFPGRFSGRQFSNSRSEMNVSTLELGDSALYLCASSFSSSDEKLFFGSGTQLSVL.